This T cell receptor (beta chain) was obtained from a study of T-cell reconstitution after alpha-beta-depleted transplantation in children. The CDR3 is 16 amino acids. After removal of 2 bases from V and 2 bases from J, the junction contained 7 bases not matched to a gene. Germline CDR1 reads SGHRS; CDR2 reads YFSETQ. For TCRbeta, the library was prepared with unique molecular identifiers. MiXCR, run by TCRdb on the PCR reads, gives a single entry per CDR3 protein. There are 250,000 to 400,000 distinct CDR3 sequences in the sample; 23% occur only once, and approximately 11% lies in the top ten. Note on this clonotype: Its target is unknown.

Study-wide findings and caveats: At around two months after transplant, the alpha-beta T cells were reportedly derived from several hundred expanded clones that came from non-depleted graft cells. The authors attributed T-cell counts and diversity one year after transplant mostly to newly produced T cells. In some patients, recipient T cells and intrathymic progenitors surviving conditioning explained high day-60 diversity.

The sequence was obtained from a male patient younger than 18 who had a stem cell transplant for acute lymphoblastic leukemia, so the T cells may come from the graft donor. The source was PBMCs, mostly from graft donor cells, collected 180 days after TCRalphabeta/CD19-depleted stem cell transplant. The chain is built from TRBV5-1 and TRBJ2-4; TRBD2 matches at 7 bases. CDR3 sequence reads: CASSFSGGSTKNIQYF. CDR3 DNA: TGCGCCAGCAGCTTTTCGGGGGGAAGTACCAAAAACATTCAGTACTTC.